The 6 T cell receptor beta chains listed next were all sequenced from one sample in a study of chemoradiotherapy in HPV16-positive cancers (dated by TCRdb to the early 2020s). Libraries were made using the immunoSEQ multiplex PCR assay. TCRdb provides this immuneACCESS table in a form limited to in-frame rearrangements. Some clones are lacking; in checked studies, under half of them reflect an unresolved V gene, and why the rest are absent is not known. Within this sample are 10,000 to 15,000 clones, with around 89% of them counted one time only. The top ten hold 2.5% to 3% of the sample. This specimen was collected from a patient who underwent chemoradiotherapy. The source is a human donor with HPV-associated anogenital cancer.

This chain uses TRBV27 with TRBJ1-5; maybe TRBD1 (5 bases). The CDR3 totals 14 residues. V dropped 1 base and J dropped 4 bases, with 8 bases sitting between them. CDR1 is MNHEY and CDR2 is SMNVEV in the germline V gene (reference sequence). CDR3 bases: TGTGCCAGCAGTTTATGGGGCTCTAATCAGCCCCAGCATTTT. Its translation: CASSLWGSNQPQHF.

The chain employs TRBV7-2 and TRBJ2-1, with 7 bases fitting TRBD2. CDR3 size: 18 residues. J was trimmed by 8 bases and V by 1 base; bases with no gene match: 17. CDR1 is SGHTA, CDR2 FQGNSA, per germline. The CDR3 DNA is TGTGCCAGCAGCTTAGGTACTCGCGGGAGTTTTCGGATGGATGAGCAGTTCTTC. Its translation: CASSLGTRGSFRMDEQFF.

The chain uses TRBV23-1 and TRBJ2-7; no reliable D call. TRBV23-1 is flagged as an ORF with uncertain function. With 10 bases removed from V and 2 bases from J, the gap between germline ends came to 12 bases. The CDR3 loop spans 12 amino acids. CDR3 sequence (DNA): TGCGCCATCGTACGGAACGCCTACGAGCAGTACTTC. Protein: CAIVRNAYEQYF.

The V call is TRBV20-1, the J call TRBJ1-2; D uncertain. This CDR3 has 11 residues. Germline values: CDR1 DFQATT, CDR2 SNEGSKA (reference sequence). The V end was cut by 3 bases, the J end by 2 bases, with 4 bases between. The CDR3 region has the DNA TGCAGTGCTAGGGACAACTATGGCTACACCTTC. Amino acid sequence: CSARDNYGYTF.

This clone is a singleton in its sample. The chain has TRBV11-3 and TRBJ2-7, with no clear D. Per the germline V gene, CDR1 is SGHNT and CDR2 is YENEEA. V lost 1 base and J lost 2, with 12 bases in between. CDR3 length: 15 residues. CDR3: CASSLAPSRAYEQYF. The CDR3 DNA is TGTGCCAGCAGCTTAGCCCCGAGTAGGGCCTACGAGCAGTACTTC.

V gene TRBV14 combines with J gene TRBJ2-3; tentatively, D is TRBD1 (5 bases). The germline CDR1 and CDR2 sequences are SGHDN and FVKESK. The V gene lost 4 bases and the J gene lost 9 bases, with 14 bases spanning the gap. CDR3 length: 13 residues. CDR3 region: CASSLTGQGTQYF. The CDR3 coding sequence is TGTGCCAGCAGCCTAACTGGACAAGGAACGCAGTATTTT.